What follows is one T cell receptor beta chain and its context. Its target is not known. These data belong to a study of T cells in tumors after PD-1 blockade. Looking at the study overall: Excluded were patients with checkpoint blockade, immunosuppressants, or radiotherapy or other anti-cancer therapy within 4 weeks. Some patients also took daily vismodegib 150 mg during anti-PD-1 treatment.

Overall study results and limits: Around 45% of tumor TCR clonotypes were also found in blood.

V shed 0 bases, J shed 6 bases, and the junction held 7 bases outside the gene matches. From germline, CDR1 is SGDLS and CDR2 YYNGEE. The CDR3 is made up of 16 amino acids. Tumor or blood genomic DNA was sequenced, with inputs of about 550 ng to 6,500 ng. Clones were read by immunoSEQ multiplex PCR, and TCRdb kept only the in-frame ones, dropping some. The sample has tens of thousands of clones; over 70% are singletons. Sequenced here: PBMCs, sampled before anti-PD-1 treatment. The chain joins TRBV9 to TRBJ2-3; 10 bases are shared with TRBD2. The sequence was collected from a human donor with basal cell carcinoma. CDR3: CASSVAISGGLDTQYF. The CDR3 nucleotides read TGTGCCAGCAGCGTAGCTATTAGCGGGGGGCTGGATACGCAGTATTTT.